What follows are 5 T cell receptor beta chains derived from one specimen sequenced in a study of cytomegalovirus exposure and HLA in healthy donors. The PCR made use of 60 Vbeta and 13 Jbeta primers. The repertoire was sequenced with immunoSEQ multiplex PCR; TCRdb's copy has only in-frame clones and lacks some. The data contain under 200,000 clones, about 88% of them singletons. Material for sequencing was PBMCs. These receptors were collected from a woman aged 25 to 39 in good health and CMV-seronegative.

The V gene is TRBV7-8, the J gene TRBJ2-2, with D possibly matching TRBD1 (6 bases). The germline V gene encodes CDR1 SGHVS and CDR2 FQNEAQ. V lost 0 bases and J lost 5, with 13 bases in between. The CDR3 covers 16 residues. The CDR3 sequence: CASSLALSRGTGELFF. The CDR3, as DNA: TGTGCCAGCAGCTTAGCGTTAAGCAGGGGAACCGGGGAGCTGTTTTTT.

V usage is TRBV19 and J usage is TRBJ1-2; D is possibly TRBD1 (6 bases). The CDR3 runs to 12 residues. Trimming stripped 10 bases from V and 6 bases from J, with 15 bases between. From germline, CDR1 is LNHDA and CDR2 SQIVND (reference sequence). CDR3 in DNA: TGTGCCACCGCCCTGGCAGGGGATGGCTACACCTTC. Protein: CATALAGDGYTF.

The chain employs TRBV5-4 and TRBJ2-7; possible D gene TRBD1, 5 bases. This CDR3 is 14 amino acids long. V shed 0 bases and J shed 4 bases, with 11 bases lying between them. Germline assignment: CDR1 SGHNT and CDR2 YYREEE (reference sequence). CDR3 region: CASSLGGRVYEQYF. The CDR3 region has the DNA TGTGCCAGCAGCTTGGGGGGCCGCGTTTACGAGCAGTACTTC.

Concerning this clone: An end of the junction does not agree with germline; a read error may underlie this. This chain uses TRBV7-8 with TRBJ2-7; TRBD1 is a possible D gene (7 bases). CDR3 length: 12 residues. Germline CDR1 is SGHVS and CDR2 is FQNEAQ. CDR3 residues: CASSLGRGQANF. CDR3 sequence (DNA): TGTGCCAGCAGCTTAGGGAGGGGGCAGGCAAACTTC.

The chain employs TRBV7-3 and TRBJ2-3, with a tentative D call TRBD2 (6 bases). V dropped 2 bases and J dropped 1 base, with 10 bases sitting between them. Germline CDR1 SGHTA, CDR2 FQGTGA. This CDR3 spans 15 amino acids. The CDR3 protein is CASSLSSGGTDTQYF. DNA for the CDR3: TGTGCCAGCAGCTTATCTTCGGGGGGCACAGATACGCAGTATTTT. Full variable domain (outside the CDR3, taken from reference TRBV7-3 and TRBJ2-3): GAGVSQTPSNKVTEKGKYVELRCDPISGHTALYWYRQSLGQGPEFLIYFQGTGAADDSGLPNDRFFAVRPEGSVSTLKIQRTERGDSAVYLCASSLSSGGTDTQYFGPGTRLTVL.